This paragraph reports one T cell receptor beta chain. Its target is unknown. V was pared by 2 bases and J by 8 bases, with 8 bases of the junction left unmatched. CDR3 length equals 15 residues. Germline lookup yields CDR1 LNHDA and CDR2 SQIVND (reference sequence). The data stem from a study of T-cell reconstitution after alpha-beta-depleted transplantation in children. Findings and limits, study-wide: Some patients owed their high day-60 TCRbeta diversity to surviving recipient T cells and thymic progenitors. Once a year had passed after transplant, T-cell counts and diversity came mostly from newly produced T cells. Roughly two months post-transplant, alpha-beta T cells reportedly originated from several hundred graft clones that had expanded.

It was with unique molecular identifiers that the TCRbeta library was prepared. From the PCR reads, TCRdb called clonotypes with MiXCR, one entry per CDR3 protein. Here the sample spans about 460,000 distinct CDR3 sequences, about 10% being singletons. The material was PBMCs, obtained before TCRalphabeta/CD19-depleted stem cell transplant. This TCR was sampled from a child aged 2 to 10 with inherited bone marrow failure, due to receive a stem cell transplant. The rearrangement joins TRBV19 to TRBJ2-1, with TRBD1 matching over 8 bases. The CDR3 nucleotides are TGTGCCAGTAGTATAAGGGGGGCAGGGGGCGATGAGCAGTTCTTC. Translation: CASSIRGAGGDEQFF.